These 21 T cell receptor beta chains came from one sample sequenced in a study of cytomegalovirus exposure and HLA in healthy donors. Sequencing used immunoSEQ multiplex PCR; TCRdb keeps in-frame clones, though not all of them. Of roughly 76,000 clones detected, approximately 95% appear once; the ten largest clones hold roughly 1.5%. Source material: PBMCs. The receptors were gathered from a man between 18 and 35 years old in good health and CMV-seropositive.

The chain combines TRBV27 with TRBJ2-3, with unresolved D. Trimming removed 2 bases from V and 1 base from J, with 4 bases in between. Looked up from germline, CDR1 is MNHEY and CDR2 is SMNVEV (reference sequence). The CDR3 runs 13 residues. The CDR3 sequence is CASSLEGTDTQYF. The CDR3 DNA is TGTGCCAGCAGTTTAGAGGGCACAGATACGCAGTATTTT.

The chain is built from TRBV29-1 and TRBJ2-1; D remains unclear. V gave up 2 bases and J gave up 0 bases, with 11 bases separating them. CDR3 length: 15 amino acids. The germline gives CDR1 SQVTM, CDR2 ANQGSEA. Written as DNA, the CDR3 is TGCAGCGTTGAATACCCTTGGAGCTCCTACAATGAGCAGTTCTTC. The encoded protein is CSVEYPWSSYNEQFF.

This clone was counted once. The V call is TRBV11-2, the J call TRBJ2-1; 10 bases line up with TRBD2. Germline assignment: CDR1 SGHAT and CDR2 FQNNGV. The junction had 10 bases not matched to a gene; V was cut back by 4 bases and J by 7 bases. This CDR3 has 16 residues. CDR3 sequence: CASSSVAGGPGNEQFF. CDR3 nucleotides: TGTGCCAGCAGCTCTGTAGCGGGAGGCCCGGGGAATGAGCAGTTCTTC.

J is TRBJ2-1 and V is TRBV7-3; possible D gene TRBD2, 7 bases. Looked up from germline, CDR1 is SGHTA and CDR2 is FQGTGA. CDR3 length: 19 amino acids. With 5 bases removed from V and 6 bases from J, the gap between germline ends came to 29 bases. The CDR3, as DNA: TGTGCCAGCAGCCCCCTGGGGGCGGGAGTCCCCATTACGGCCAATGAGCAGTTCTTC. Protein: CASSPLGAGVPITANEQFF. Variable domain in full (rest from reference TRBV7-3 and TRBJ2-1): GAGVSQTPSNKVTEKGKYVELRCDPISGHTALYWYRQSLGQGPEFLIYFQGTGAADDSGLPNDRFFAVRPEGSVSTLKIQRTERGDSAVYLCASSPLGAGVPITANEQFFGPGTRLTVL.

The CDR3 reads CASSLVGLAGGFEQFF. In DNA form, the CDR3 reads TGTGCCAGCAGCTTAGTCGGTCTAGCGGGAGGATTTGAGCAGTTCTTC. The chain employs TRBV7-9 and TRBJ2-1; 11 bases line up with TRBD2. J lost 9 bases, V lost 1 base, and 8 bases had no gene match. The CDR3 loop spans 16 amino acids. CDR1 is SEHNR, CDR2 FQNEAQ, per germline (reference sequence).

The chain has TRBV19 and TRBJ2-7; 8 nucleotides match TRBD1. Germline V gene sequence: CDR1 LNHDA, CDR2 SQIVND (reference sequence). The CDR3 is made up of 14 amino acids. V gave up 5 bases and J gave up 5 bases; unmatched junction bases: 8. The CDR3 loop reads CASSLTGVTHEQYF. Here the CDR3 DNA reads TGTGCCAGTAGTCTGACAGGGGTTACCCACGAGCAGTACTTC.

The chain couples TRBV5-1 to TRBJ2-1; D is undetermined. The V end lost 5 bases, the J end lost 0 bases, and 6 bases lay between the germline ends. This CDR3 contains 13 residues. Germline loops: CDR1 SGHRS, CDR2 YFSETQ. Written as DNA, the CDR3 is TGCGCCAGCAGACGGAGCTCCTACAATGAGCAGTTCTTC. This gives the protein CASRRSSYNEQFF.

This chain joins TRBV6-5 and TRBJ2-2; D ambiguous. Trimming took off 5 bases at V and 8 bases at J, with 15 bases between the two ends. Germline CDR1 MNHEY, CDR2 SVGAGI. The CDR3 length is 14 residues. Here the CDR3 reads CASSNGRVPGELFF. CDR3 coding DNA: TGTGCCAGCAGTAACGGCCGGGTCCCTGGGGAGCTGTTTTTT.

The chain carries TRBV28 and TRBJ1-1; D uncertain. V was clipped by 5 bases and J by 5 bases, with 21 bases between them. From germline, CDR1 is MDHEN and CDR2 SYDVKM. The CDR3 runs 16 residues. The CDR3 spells CASSPRSTGSITEAFF. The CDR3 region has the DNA TGTGCCAGCAGTCCTCGTTCTACCGGTAGCATAACTGAAGCTTTCTTT.

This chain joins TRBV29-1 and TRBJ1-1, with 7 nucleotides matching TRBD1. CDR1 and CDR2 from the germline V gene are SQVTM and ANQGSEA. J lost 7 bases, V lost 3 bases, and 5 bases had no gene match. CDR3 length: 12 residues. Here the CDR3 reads CSVERDSYEAFF. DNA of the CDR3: TGCAGCGTTGAGAGGGACAGTTATGAAGCTTTCTTT. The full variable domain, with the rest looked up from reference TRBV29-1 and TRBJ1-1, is SAVISQKPSRDICQRGTSLTIQCQVDSQVTMMFWYRQQPGQSLTLIATANQGSEATYESGFVIDKFPISRPNLTFSTLTVSNMSPEDSSIYLCSVERDSYEAFFGQGTRLTVV.

DNA for the CDR3: TGTGCCAGTGGGGAGGCCCAGTACTTC. The encoded protein is CASGEAQYF. This sequence joins TRBV6-5 and TRBJ2-7, with a weak D call TRBD2 (6 bases). Germline V lookup: CDR1 MNHEY, CDR2 SVGAGI. The length of the CDR3 is 9 residues. The V end lost 9 bases, the J end lost 10 bases, and 10 bases lay between the germline ends.

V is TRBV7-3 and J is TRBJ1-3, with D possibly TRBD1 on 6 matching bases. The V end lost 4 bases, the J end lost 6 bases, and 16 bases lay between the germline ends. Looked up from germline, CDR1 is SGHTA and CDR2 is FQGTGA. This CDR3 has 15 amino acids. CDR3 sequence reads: CASSWRGGGLNTIYF. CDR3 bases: TGTGCCAGCAGCTGGCGGGGAGGGGGACTAAACACCATATATTTT. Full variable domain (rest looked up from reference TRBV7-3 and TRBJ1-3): GAGVSQTPSNKVTEKGKYVELRCDPISGHTALYWYRQSLGQGPEFLIYFQGTGAADDSGLPNDRFFAVRPEGSVSTLKIQRTERGDSAVYLCASSWRGGGLNTIYFGEGSWLTVV.

CDR3 nucleotides: TGTGCCATCACCGAATTGTCCGGGACAGGGAGAAACACCATATATTTT. Its protein product is CAITELSGTGRNTIYF. The genes are TRBV10-3 and TRBJ1-3; 9 bases align to TRBD1. The germline CDR1 and CDR2 sequences are ENHRY and SYGVKD. The CDR3 length is 16 residues. V lost 7 bases to trimming and J lost 5 bases; unmatched junction nucleotides: 12.

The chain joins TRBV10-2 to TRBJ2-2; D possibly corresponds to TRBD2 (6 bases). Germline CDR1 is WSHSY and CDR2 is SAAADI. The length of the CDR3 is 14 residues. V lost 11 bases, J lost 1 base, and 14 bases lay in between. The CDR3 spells CAAAGGVNTGELFF. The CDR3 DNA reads TGCGCCGCAGCTGGAGGGGTGAACACCGGGGAGCTGTTTTTT.

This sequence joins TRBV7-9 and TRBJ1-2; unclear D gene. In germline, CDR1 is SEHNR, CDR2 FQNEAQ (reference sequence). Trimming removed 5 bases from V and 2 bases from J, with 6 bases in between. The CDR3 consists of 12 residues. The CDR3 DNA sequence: TGTGCCAGCAGCCTGTCCAACTATGGCTACACCTTC. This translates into CASSLSNYGYTF.

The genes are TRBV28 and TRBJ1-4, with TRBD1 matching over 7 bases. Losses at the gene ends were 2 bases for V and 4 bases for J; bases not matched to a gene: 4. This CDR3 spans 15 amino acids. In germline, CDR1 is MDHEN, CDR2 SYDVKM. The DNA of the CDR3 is TGTGCCAGCAGTTTAAGGACAGGACTTAATGAAAAACTGTTTTTT. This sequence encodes CASSLRTGLNEKLFF.

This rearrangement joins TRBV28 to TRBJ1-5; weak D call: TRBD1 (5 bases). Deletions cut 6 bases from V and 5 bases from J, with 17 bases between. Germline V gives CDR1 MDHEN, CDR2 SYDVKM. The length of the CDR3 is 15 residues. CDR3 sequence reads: CASSPEGAGDQPQHF. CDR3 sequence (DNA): TGTGCCAGCAGCCCCGAAGGGGCAGGCGATCAGCCCCAGCATTTT.

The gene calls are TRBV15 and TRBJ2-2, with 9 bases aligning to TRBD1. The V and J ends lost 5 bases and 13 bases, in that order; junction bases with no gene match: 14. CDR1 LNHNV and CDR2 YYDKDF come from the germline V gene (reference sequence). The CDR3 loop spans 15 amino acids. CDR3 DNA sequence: TGTGCCACCAGCGGATCCCCGGGACAGGGCGTTGGGCTGTTTTTT. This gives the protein CATSGSPGQGVGLFF.

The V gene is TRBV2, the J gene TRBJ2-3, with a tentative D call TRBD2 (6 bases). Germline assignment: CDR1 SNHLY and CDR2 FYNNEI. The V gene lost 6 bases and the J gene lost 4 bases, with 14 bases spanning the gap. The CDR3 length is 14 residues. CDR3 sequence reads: CASRGLRFADTQYF. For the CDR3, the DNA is TGTGCCAGCAGGGGACTTAGGTTCGCAGATACGCAGTATTTT.

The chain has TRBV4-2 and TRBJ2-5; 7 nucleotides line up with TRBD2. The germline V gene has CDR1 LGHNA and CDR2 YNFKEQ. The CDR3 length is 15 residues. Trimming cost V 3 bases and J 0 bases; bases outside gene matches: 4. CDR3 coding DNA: TGTGCCAGCAGCCAGGCCGGGACTAACCAAGAGACCCAGTACTTC. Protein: CASSQAGTNQETQYF.

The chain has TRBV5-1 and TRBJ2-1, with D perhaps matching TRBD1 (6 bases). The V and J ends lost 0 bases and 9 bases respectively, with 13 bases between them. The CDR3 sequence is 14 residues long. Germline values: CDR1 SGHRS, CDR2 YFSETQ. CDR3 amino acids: CASSLGQAVGEQFF. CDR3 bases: TGCGCCAGCAGCTTGGGACAGGCTGTGGGTGAGCAGTTCTTC.